One and the same sample provided the 8 T cell receptor beta chains below, sequenced in a study of identical twins. Each CDR3 protein is one row after TCRdb ran MiXCR on the 5' RACE reads. The profile shows about 520,000 distinct CDR3 sequences, 20% to 25% of them singletons. The same data also went into a second study, on T cells expressing NK-cell markers.

The sample comprised CD4+ T cells sorted from blood. The receptors here all came from a woman aged 18 to 35 in good health.

This chain connects TRBV20-1 to TRBJ2-1; D is undetermined. CDR3 length equals 12 residues. Per the germline V gene, CDR1 is DFQATT and CDR2 is SNEGSKA (reference sequence). V shed 4 bases and J shed 5 bases, with 9 bases lying between them. CDR3 amino acids: CSAISSHNEQFF. The CDR3 DNA follows: TGCAGTGCTATATCTAGTCACAATGAGCAGTTCTTC.

This clonotype was observed a handful of times. This chain uses TRBV9 with TRBJ2-1, with D uncertain. Trimming took 0 bases from V and 2 from J, leaving 9 bases between them. CDR1 and CDR2 (germline): SGDLS, YYNGEE. The CDR3 runs to 15 residues. CDR3 sequence: CASSVASATYNEQFF. CDR3 sequence (DNA): TGTGCCAGCAGCGTAGCGTCTGCTACCTACAATGAGCAGTTCTTC.

This chain links TRBV12-3 or TRBV12-4 with TRBJ2-7; 10 nucleotides match TRBD1. The CDR3 has 13 amino acids. V lost 5 bases and J lost 7; bases outside the gene matches: 5. The CDR3 DNA sequence: TGTGCCAGCAGTGGGACAGGGGCTAGAGAGCAGTACTTC. Translated: CASSGTGAREQYF.

This chain connects TRBV6-2 or TRBV6-3 to TRBJ2-1; the match to TRBD2 covers 10 bases. This CDR3 comprises 16 residues. The germline V gene encodes CDR1 MNHEY and CDR2 SVGEGT. J lost 4 bases, V lost 5 bases, and 8 bases had no gene match. The CDR3 protein is CASSPISGRTYNEQFF. CDR3 coding DNA: TGTGCCAGCAGTCCTATTAGCGGGAGGACATACAATGAGCAGTTCTTC.

This clonotype was seen many times. The V and J genes are TRBV12-3 or TRBV12-4 and TRBJ1-1; D uncertain. Trimming removed 3 bases from V and 4 bases from J, with 9 bases in between. The CDR3 sequence is 13 residues long. CDR3 protein: CASSFNAGTEAFF. In DNA form, the CDR3 reads TGTGCCAGCAGTTTTAACGCCGGCACTGAAGCTTTCTTT.

This clonotype was found a few times. The J gene is TRBJ1-1, the V gene TRBV5-1; D unclear. Trimming stripped 4 bases from V and 4 bases from J, with 20 bases between. CDR1 is SGHRS and CDR2 is YFSETQ in the germline V gene. This CDR3 comprises 16 residues. CDR3 DNA: TGCGCCAGCAGCCTCCTGAGTCCGGGTAGTGGCACTGAAGCTTTCTTT. Amino acids: CASSLLSPGSGTEAFF.

The chain has TRBV6-2 or TRBV6-3 and TRBJ1-5, with a tentative D call TRBD1 (6 bases). The germline V gene has CDR1 MNHEY and CDR2 SVGEGT. The length of the CDR3 is 15 residues. Deletions cut 3 bases from V and 3 bases from J, with 12 bases between. CDR3 region: CASSYYGQTNQPQHF. CDR3 DNA: TGTGCCAGCAGTTATTACGGACAGACCAATCAGCCCCAGCATTTT.

The V call is TRBV6-2 or TRBV6-3, the J call TRBJ2-4; D uncertain. The CDR3 sequence is 14 residues long. V was cut by 2 bases and J by 3 bases, with 8 bases left in between. Germline CDR1 is MNHEY and CDR2 is SVGEGT. The CDR3 bases are TGTGCCAGCAGTTACAATCGTGGCAAAAACATTCAGTACTTC. It yields the protein CASSYNRGKNIQYF.